This entry is about one T cell receptor (beta chain). From germline, CDR1 is MNHEY and CDR2 SVGAGI. The CDR3 consists of 15 residues. The ends were cut back, 0 bases at V and 3 bases at J, with 11 bases in the middle. The data were obtained in a study of blood T cell repertoires in COVID-19. Looking at the study overall: Acute and convalescent COVID-19 samples came from the United States, Italy and Spain.

One Seattle source followed patients from active infection through their disease course. The assay was immunoSEQ multiplex PCR, and TCRdb's table has in-frame clones only and misses some. This repertoire shows about 140,000 clones, about 85% found once; its top ten account for around 2.3%. The clonotype comes from a human donor with COVID-19, enrolled during active disease. The donor label of this sample is uncertain. The rearrangement joins TRBV6-5 to TRBJ1-2; D remains unclear. Sequencing used peripheral blood. Written as DNA, the CDR3 is TGTGCCAGCAGTTACTCGAGACCGGGGTACTATGGCTACACCTTC. This translates into CASSYSRPGYYGYTF.